The 24 T cell receptor beta chains below come from one sample, sequenced in a study of molecular identifiers for immune sequencing clone quantification. From the PCR reads, TCRdb called clonotypes with MiXCR, one entry per CDR3 protein. The sample includes about half a million distinct CDR3 sequences, 20% to 25% of them seen just once. The source material was naive CD8+ T cells from blood, with Jurkat cell RNA spiked in. The subset is: FACS-sorted CD8+CD4-CCR7+CD45RA+ naive T cells. The receptors were sampled from a human donor in good health. Some libraries in this study had Jurkat cell RNA spiked in.

The chain uses TRBV20-1 and TRBJ2-3; 10 bases align to TRBD2. The CDR3 extends over 17 amino acids. Trimming cost V 1 base and J 1 base; bases outside gene matches: 8. Germline V gene sequence: CDR1 DFQATT, CDR2 SNEGSKA (reference sequence). CDR3 in amino acids: CSARGLGLAYRTDTQYF. DNA of the CDR3: TGCAGTGCTAGAGGGCTGGGACTAGCGTACCGCACAGATACGCAGTATTTT.

The chain carries TRBV27 and TRBJ2-7; D gene uncertain. The CDR3 has 14 amino acids. The germline gives CDR1 MNHEY, CDR2 SMNVEV (reference sequence). Trimming removed 6 bases from V and 5 bases from J, with 17 bases in between. DNA of the CDR3: TGTGCCAGCAGCCCCGGAGCAACCCAGGACGAGCAGTACTTC. It translates to CASSPGATQDEQYF.

This clonotype came up many times. This chain uses TRBV6-5 with TRBJ1-5, with a possible D match to TRBD1 (5 bases). Trimming stripped 1 base from V and 4 bases from J, with 11 bases between. The germline V gene encodes CDR1 MNHEY and CDR2 SVGAGI. The CDR3 is made up of 15 amino acids. The CDR3 region is CASSYYKGLNQPQHF. CDR3 DNA: TGTGCCAGCAGTTACTATAAGGGGTTAAATCAGCCCCAGCATTTT.

This clonotype was counted at least ten times. J is TRBJ1-5 and V is TRBV7-9, with D uncertain. Trimming pared 6 bases from V and 5 bases from J, leaving 11 bases between. The germline V gene encodes CDR1 SEHNR and CDR2 FQNEAQ (reference sequence). The CDR3 loop spans 13 amino acids. Written as DNA, the CDR3 is TGTGCCAGCAGTAGGTCAGACTATCAGCCCCAGCATTTT. Translating it yields CASSRSDYQPQHF.

The J gene is TRBJ2-2, the V gene TRBV6-5, with D uncertain. This CDR3 is built from 15 residues. The germline V and J ends were trimmed by 1 base and 2 bases, with 8 bases remaining between them. CDR1 and CDR2 from the germline V gene are MNHEY and SVGAGI. The CDR3 protein is CASSYWQENTGELFF. DNA for the CDR3: TGTGCCAGCAGTTACTGGCAGGAAAACACCGGGGAGCTGTTTTTT.

This chain joins TRBV3-2 and TRBJ1-5. TRBV3-2 is described as a pseudogene. The CDR3 totals 19 residues. CDR3 in amino acids: CASSPRLQIGHLFSQPQHF. The CDR3 coding sequence is TGTGCCAGCAGCCCCCGTTTGCAGATCGGGCATCTTTTTTCTCAGCCCCAGCATTTT.

This clonotype was seen many times. The J gene is TRBJ2-1, the V gene TRBV13; 10 bases fit TRBD1. The germline V gene encodes CDR1 PRHDT and CDR2 FYEKMQ (reference sequence). The trim removed 4 bases at V and 7 bases at J, leaving 7 bases unmatched. There are 15 residues in the CDR3. Written as DNA, the CDR3 is TGTGCCAGCAGCTCAGGGACAGGGGTGATGAATGAGCAGTTCTTC. Its translation is CASSSGTGVMNEQFF.

V gene TRBV27 combines with J gene TRBJ2-7, with 8 bases aligning to TRBD1. V was pared by 2 bases and J by 9 bases, with 18 bases of the junction left unmatched. Germline CDR1 and CDR2: MNHEY and SMNVEV (reference sequence). The CDR3 has 17 amino acids. CDR3 DNA: TGTGCCAGCAGTTTAAAGGGCGGGCAGGGGGCTTTCTATGGGCAGTACTTC. Translated, it gives CASSLKGGQGAFYGQYF.

Turning to this clonotype: Possible read error: a much larger clone is one base away. The J gene is TRBJ2-3, the V gene TRBV29-1; 9 positions match TRBD2. V lost 2 bases to trimming and J lost 2 bases; unmatched junction nucleotides: 5. The CDR3 extends over 15 amino acids. Germline V gene data show CDR1 as SQVTM and CDR2 as ANQGSEA. CDR3 region: CSVERTSDHTDTQYF. The CDR3 DNA sequence: TGCAGCGTTGAAAGGACTAGCGACCACACAGATACGCAGTATTTT.

This clonotype was counted many times. This chain connects TRBV5-4 to TRBJ2-5; TRBD2 might be the D (5 bases). Germline CDR1 SGHNT, CDR2 YYREEE (reference sequence). V lost 5 bases, J lost 4 bases, and 15 bases lay in between. The CDR3 covers 14 residues. CDR3 residues: CASRPDGGLETQYF. DNA of the CDR3: TGTGCCAGCAGACCGGACGGCGGACTAGAGACCCAGTACTTC.

This clonotype was counted ten times or more. The chain couples TRBV12-3 or TRBV12-4 to TRBJ2-7, with D perhaps TRBD1 (5 bases). Trimming stripped 5 bases from V and 3 bases from J, with 8 bases between. This CDR3 has 12 amino acids. The CDR3 nucleotides read TGTGCCAGCAGTACCCAGGGCTACGAGCAGTACTTC. Protein sequence: CASSTQGYEQYF.

To note about this clonotype: The junction departs from the called germline gene at one end, perhaps through a read error. The chain joins TRBV12-3 or TRBV12-4 to TRBJ1-3; D call uncertain. The CDR3 loop spans 15 amino acids. CDR3 sequence: CASSPVTPSGNTVYF. Written as DNA, the CDR3 is TGTGCCAGCAGTCCCGTCACCCCATCTGGAAACACCGTATATTTT.

The chain links TRBV27 to TRBJ2-3; TRBD1 matches at 9 bases. Germline V lookup: CDR1 MNHEY, CDR2 SMNVEV (reference sequence). Losses at the gene ends were 4 bases for V and 2 bases for J; bases not matched to a gene: 7. The CDR3 loop spans 16 amino acids. CDR3 sequence reads: CASSYSQGAATDTQYF. CDR3 bases: TGTGCCAGCAGTTACTCACAGGGGGCGGCCACAGATACGCAGTATTTT.

A remark on this clonotype: This may stem from a read error, because a much larger clone lies one nucleotide away. The rearrangement uses TRBV12-3 or TRBV12-4 and TRBJ2-3; D gene unclear. There are 15 residues in the CDR3. Trimming pared 6 bases from V and 0 bases from J, leaving 13 bases between. As DNA, the CDR3 is TGTGCCAGCAGCCATGGACCGGGCAGCACAGATACGCAGTATTTT. Its translation: CASSHGPGSTDTQYF.

This clonotype was seen ten or more times. The V call is TRBV18, the J call TRBJ1-5; D is uncertain. This CDR3 contains 15 residues. The ends were cut back, 2 bases at V and 1 base at J, with 9 bases in the middle. Germline loops: CDR1 KGHSH, CDR2 LQKENI. The CDR3 DNA reads TGTGCCAGCTCACCATATTCAATGAGCAATCAGCCCCAGCATTTT. Protein sequence: CASSPYSMSNQPQHF. Full variable domain (missing parts from reference TRBV18 and TRBJ1-5): NAGVMQNPRHLVRRRGQEARLRCSPMKGHSHVYWYRQLPEEGLKFMVYLQKENIIDESGMPKERFSAEFPKEGPSILRIQQVVRGDSAAYFCASSPYSMSNQPQHFGDGTRLSIL.

This chain links TRBV9 with TRBJ2-1; 12 bases are a match to TRBD2. The CDR3 contains 16 residues. The germline V gene encodes CDR1 SGDLS and CDR2 YYNGEE. V lost 0 bases, J lost 4 bases, and 2 bases stayed unmatched. CDR3 protein: CASSVELAGGYNEQFF. For the CDR3, the DNA is TGTGCCAGCAGCGTAGAACTAGCGGGGGGTTACAATGAGCAGTTCTTC.

The V call is TRBV2, the J call TRBJ2-7, with 10 bases aligning to TRBD2. Germline lookup yields CDR1 SNHLY and CDR2 FYNNEI. This CDR3 has 15 residues. Trimming removed 3 bases from V and 2 bases from J; junction bases left unmatched: 4. The CDR3 spells CASSDSSGSTYEQYF. CDR3 nucleotide sequence: TGTGCCAGCAGTGATTCTAGCGGGAGTACCTACGAGCAGTACTTC.

This rearrangement joins TRBV19 to TRBJ1-2; D ambiguous. This CDR3 has 13 residues. The V gene's germline CDR1 is LNHDA and CDR2 SQIVND (reference sequence). V was trimmed by 4 bases and J by 1 base, leaving 7 bases between them. CDR3 coding DNA: TGTGCCAGTAGTACGCGAGATAACTATGGCTACACCTTC. It codes for CASSTRDNYGYTF.

This clonotype was detected ten times or more. V is TRBV6-2 or TRBV6-3 and J is TRBJ1-5, with D unresolved. V was pared by 11 bases and J by 6 bases, with 14 bases between. Germline V lookup: CDR1 MNHEY, CDR2 SVGEGT. The CDR3 runs 12 residues. CDR3 loop: CAAGLGRQPQHF. The DNA for the CDR3 is TGTGCCGCTGGACTAGGGCGTCAGCCCCAGCATTTT.

This clonotype was seen at least ten times. The chain has TRBV9 and TRBJ1-2, with 10 bases identical to TRBD1. The CDR3 is 14 residues long. After removal of 4 bases from V and 4 bases from J, the junction contained 4 bases not matched to a gene. CDR1 is SGDLS, CDR2 YYNGEE, per germline. DNA of the CDR3: TGTGCCAGCAGCCCTGGACAGGGGGGCTATGGCTACACCTTC. This sequence encodes CASSPGQGGYGYTF. Together with reference TRBV9 and TRBJ1-2, the CDR3 gives the full variable domain: DSGVTQTPKHLITATGQRVTLRCSPRSGDLSVYWYQQSLDQGLQFLIQYYNGEERAKGNILERFSAQQFPDLHSELNLSSLELGDSALYFCASSPGQGGYGYTFGSGTRLTVV.

The V call is TRBV29-1, the J call TRBJ1-2; D unclear. The germline V gene has CDR1 SQVTM and CDR2 ANQGSEA. The CDR3 covers 12 residues. The V end lost 4 bases, the J end lost 2 bases, and 8 bases lay between the germline ends. Here the CDR3 reads CSVVSGNYGYTF. CDR3 sequence (DNA): TGCAGCGTTGTATCGGGGAACTATGGCTACACCTTC.

There are many counts of this clonotype. V usage is TRBV7-6 and J usage is TRBJ2-7; D not certain. V shed 4 bases and J shed 3 bases, with 7 bases lying between them. The CDR3 has 12 amino acids. Germline CDR1 reads SGHVS; CDR2 reads FNYEAQ. The CDR3 protein is CASSSKFYEQYF. Written as DNA, the CDR3 is TGTGCCAGCAGCTCAAAGTTCTACGAGCAGTACTTC.

This clonotype was counted at least ten times. The chain has TRBV29-1 and TRBJ2-7, with 10 positions matching TRBD2. The CDR3 is made up of 14 amino acids. The V segment lost 1 base and the J segment 4 bases; nucleotides outside the gene matches: 4. Germline V gives CDR1 SQVTM, CDR2 ANQGSEA. As DNA, the CDR3 is TGCAGCGTTGAAGGTAGCGGGAGGAGTTACGAGCAGTACTTC. Its translation is CSVEGSGRSYEQYF.

As regards this clonotype: A much bigger clone sits one base away, suggesting this may be a read error. The CDR3 ends on some other residue instead of the conserved phenylalanine or tryptophan, so this is likely a read error. The chain has TRBV7-9 and TRBJ2-3; D gene ambiguous. The germline V and J ends were trimmed by 10 bases and 0 bases, with 17 bases remaining between them. The germline CDR1 and CDR2 sequences are SEHNR and FQNEAQ (reference sequence). The CDR3 loop spans 15 amino acids. The CDR3 DNA reads as TGTGCCATAGGAGTCATATCAATTAGCACAGATACGCAGTATTCT. It specifies CAIGVISISTDTQYS.